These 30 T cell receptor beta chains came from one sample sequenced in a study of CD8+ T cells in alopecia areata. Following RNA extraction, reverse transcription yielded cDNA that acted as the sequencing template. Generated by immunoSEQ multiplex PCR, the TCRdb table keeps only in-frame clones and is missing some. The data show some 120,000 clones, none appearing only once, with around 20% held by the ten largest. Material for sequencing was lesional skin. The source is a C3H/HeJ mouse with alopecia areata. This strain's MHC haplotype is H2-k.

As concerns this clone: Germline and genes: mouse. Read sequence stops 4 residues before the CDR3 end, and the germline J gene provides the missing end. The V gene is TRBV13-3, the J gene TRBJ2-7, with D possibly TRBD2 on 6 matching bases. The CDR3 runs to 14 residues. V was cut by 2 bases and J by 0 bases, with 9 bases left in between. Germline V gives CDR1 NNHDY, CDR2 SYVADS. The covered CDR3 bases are TGTGCCAGCAGTGAAGAGACTGGCTCCTAT. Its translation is CASSEETGSY. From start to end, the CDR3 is CASSEETGSYEQYF.

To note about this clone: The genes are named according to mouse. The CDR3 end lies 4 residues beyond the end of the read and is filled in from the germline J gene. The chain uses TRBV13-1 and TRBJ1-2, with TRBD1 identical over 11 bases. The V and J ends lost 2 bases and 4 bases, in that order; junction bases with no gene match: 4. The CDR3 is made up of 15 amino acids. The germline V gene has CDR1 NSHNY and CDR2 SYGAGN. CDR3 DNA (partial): TGTGCCAGCAGTGACTCCGGGACAGGGGGCTCC. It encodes CASSDSGTGGS. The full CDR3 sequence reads CASSDSGTGGSDYTF.

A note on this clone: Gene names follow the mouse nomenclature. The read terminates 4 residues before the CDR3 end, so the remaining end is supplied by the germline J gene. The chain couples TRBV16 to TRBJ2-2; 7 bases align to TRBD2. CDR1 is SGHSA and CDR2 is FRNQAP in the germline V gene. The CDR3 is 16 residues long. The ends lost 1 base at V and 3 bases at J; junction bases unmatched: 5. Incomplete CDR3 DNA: TGTGCAAGCAGCTTAGCCGGGGGGGTCGACACCGGG. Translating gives CASSLAGGVDTG. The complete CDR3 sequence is CASSLAGGVDTGQLYF.

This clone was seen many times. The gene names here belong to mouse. The CDR3 here is CASSMGQANERLFF. CDR3 bases read: TGTGCCAGCAGTATGGGACAGGCCAACGAA. The V call is TRBV19, the J call TRBJ1-4, with 8 positions matching TRBD1. Read coverage stops 4 residues before the CDR3 terminus; the germline J gene supplies the remainder. CDR1 and CDR2 from the germline V gene are FNHDT and SITEND (reference sequence). Trimming removed 2 bases from V and 3 bases from J; junction bases left unmatched: 0. The CDR3 has 14 residues.

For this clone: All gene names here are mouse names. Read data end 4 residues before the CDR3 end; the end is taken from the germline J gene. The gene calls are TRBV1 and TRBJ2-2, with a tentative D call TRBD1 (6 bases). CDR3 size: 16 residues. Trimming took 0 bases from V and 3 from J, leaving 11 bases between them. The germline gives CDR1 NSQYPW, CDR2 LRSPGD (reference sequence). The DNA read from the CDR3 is TGCACCTGCAGTGCAGATACAGGGTCGGACACCGGG. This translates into CTCSADTGSDTG. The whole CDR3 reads CTCSADTGSDTGQLYF.

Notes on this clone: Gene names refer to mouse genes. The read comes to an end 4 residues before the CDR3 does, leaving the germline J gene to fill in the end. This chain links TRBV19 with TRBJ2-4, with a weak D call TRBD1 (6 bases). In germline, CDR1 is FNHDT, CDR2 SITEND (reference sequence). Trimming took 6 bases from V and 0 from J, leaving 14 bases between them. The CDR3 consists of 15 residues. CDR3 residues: CASNQQGTSQNTLYF. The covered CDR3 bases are TGTGCCAGCAACCAACAGGGAACTAGTCAAAAC.

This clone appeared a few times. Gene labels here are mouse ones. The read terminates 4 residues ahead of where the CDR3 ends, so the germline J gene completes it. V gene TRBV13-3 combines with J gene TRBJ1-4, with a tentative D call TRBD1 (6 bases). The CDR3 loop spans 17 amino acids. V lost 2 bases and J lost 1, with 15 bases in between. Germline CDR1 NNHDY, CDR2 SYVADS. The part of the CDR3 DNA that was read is TGTGCCAGCAGTGACGGTTACAGGGAGGGTTCCAACGAA. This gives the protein CASSDGYREGSNE. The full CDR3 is CASSDGYREGSNERLFF. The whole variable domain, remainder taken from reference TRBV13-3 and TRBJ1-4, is EAAVTQSPRSKVAVTGGKVTLSCHQTNNHDYMYWYRQDTGHGLRLIHYSYVADSTEKGDIPDGYKASRPSQENFSLILELASLSQTAVYFCASSDGYREGSNERLFFGHGTKLSVL.

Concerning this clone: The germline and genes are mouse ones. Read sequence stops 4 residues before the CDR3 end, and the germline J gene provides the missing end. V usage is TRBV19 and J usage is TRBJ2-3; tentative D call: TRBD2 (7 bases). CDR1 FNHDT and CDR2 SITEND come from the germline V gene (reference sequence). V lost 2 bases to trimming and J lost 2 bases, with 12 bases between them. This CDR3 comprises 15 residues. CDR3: CASSILGGDAETLYF. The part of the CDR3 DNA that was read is TGTGCCAGCAGTATTTTGGGGGGCGATGCAGAA.

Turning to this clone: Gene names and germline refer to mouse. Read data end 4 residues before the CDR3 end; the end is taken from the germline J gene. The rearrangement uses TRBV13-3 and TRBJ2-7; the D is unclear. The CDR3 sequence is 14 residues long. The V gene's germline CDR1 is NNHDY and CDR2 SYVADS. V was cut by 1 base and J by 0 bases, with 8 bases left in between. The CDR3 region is CASSDFSSSYEQYF. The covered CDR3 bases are TGTGCCAGCAGTGATTTCTCCAGCTCCTAT.

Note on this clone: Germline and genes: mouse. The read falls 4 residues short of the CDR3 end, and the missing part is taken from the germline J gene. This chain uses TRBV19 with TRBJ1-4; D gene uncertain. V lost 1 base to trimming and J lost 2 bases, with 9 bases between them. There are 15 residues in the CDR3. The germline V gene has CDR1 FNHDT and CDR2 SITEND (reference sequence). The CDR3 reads CASSITGQSNERLFF. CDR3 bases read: TGTGCCAGCAGTATAACTGGCCAATCCAACGAA.

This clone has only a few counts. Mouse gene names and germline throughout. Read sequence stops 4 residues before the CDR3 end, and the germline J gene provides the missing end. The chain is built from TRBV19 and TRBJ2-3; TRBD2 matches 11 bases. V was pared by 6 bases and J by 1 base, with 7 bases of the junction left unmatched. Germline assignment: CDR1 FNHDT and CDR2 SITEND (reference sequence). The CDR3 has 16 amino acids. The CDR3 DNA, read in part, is TGTGCCAGCACCCCGACTGGGGGGGAGGGTGCAGAA. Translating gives CASTPTGGEGAE. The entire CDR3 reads CASTPTGGEGAETLYF. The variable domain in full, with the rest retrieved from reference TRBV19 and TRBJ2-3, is GGIITQTPKFLIGQEGQKLTLKCQQNFNHDTMYWYRQDSGKGLRLIYYSITENDLQKGDLSEGYDASREKKSSFSLTVTSAQKNEMAVFLCASTPTGGEGAETLYFGSGTRLTVL.

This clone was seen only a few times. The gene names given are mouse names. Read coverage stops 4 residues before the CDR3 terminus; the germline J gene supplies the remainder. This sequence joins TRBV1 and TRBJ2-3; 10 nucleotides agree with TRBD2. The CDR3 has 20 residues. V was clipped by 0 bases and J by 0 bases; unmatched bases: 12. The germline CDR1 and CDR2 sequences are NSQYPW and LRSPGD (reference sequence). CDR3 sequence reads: CTCSADKLGGPLGSAETLYF. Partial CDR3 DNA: TGCACCTGCAGTGCAGATAAGCTGGGGGGGCCGTTGGGTAGTGCAGAA.

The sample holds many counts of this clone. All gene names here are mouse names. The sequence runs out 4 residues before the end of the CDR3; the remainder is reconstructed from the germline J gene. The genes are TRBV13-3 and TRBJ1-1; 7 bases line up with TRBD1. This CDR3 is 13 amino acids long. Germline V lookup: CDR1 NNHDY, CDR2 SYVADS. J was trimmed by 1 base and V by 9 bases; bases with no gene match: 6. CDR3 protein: CAIAQGRNTEVFF. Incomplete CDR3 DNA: TGTGCCATCGCACAGGGGAGGAACACA.

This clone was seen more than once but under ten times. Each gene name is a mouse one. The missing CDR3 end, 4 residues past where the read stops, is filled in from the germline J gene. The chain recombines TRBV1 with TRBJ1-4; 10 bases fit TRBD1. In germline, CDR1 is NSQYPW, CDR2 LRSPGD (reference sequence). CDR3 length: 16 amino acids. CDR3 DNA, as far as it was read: TGCACCTGCAGTGCAGAGCGACAGGGGGCAGGCGAA. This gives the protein CTCSAERQGAGE. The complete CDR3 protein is CTCSAERQGAGERLFF.

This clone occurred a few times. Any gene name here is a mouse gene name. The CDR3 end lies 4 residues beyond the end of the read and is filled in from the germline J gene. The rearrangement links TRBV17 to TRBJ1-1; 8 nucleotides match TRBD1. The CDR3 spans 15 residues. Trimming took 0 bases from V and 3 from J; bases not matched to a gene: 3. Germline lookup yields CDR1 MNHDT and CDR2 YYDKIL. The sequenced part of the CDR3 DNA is TGTGCTAGCAGTAGAGATAACAGGGGGGACACA. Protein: CASSRDNRGDT. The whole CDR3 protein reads CASSRDNRGDTEVFF.

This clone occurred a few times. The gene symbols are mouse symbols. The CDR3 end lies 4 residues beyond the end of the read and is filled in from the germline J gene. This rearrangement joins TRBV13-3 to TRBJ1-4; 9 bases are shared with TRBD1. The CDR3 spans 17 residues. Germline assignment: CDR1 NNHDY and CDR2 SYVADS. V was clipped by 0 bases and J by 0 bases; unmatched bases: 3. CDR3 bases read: TGTGCCAGCAGTGATGTGGGACAGGGTATTTCCAACGAA. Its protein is CASSDVGQGISNE. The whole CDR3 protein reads CASSDVGQGISNERLFF.

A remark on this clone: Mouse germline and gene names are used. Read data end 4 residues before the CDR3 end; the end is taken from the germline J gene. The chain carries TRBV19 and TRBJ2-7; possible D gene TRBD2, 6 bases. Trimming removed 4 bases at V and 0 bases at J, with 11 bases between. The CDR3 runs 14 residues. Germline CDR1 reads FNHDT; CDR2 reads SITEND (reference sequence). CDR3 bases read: TGTGCCAGCAGTTCAACTGGGCTCTCCTAT. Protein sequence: CASSSTGLSY. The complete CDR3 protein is CASSSTGLSYEQYF.

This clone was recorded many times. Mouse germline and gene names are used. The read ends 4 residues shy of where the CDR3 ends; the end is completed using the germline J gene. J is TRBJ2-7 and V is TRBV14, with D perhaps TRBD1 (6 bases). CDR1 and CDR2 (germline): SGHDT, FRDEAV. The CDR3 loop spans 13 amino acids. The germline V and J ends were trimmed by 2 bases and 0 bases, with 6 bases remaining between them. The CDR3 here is CASSLDSSYEQYF. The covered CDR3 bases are TGTGCCAGCAGTTTGGACAGCTCCTAT.

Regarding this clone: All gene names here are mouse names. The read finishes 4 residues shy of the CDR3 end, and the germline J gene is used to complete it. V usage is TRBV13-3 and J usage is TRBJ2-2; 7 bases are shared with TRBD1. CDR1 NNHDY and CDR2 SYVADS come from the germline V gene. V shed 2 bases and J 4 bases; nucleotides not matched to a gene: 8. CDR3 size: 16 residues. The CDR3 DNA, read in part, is TGTGCCAGCAGTGACCCGACAGGGTGGGGCACCGGG. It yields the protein CASSDPTGWGTG. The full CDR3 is CASSDPTGWGTGQLYF.

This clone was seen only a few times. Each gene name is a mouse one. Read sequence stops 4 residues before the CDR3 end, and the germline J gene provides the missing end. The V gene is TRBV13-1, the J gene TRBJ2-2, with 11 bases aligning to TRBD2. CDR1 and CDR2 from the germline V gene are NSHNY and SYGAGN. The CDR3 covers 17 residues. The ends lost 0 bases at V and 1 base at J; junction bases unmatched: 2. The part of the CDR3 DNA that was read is TGTGCCAGCAGTGATGTGGGGACTGGGGGAAACACCGGG. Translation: CASSDVGTGGNTG. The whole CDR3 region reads CASSDVGTGGNTGQLYF.

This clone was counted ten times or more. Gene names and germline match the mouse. The sequenced part of the CDR3 DNA is TGTGCCAGCAGTGATGCAGGGCAGCCCACTAGTGCAGAA. Translation: CASSDAGQPTSAE. The full CDR3 protein is CASSDAGQPTSAETLYF. This chain links TRBV13-3 with TRBJ2-3, with D perhaps matching TRBD1 (5 bases). From the germline J gene comes the end of the CDR3, since the read stops 4 residues before it. Deletions cut 0 bases from V and 0 bases from J, with 14 bases between. This CDR3 spans 17 amino acids. In germline, CDR1 is NNHDY, CDR2 SYVADS.

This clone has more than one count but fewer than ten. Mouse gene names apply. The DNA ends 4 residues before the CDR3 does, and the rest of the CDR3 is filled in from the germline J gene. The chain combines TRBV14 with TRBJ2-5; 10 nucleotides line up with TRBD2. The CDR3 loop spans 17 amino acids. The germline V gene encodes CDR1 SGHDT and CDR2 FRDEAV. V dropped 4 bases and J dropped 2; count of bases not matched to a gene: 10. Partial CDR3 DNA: TGTGCCAGCAGTCCAAGTCCCGGGACTGGGGCCCAAGAC. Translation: CASSPSPGTGAQD. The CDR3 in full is CASSPSPGTGAQDTQYF. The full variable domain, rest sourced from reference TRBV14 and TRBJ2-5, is EAGVTQSPRYAVLQEGQAVSFWCDPISGHDTLYWYQQPRDQGPQLLVYFRDEAVIDNSQLPSDRFSAVRPKGTNSTLKIQSAKQGDTATYLCASSPSPGTGAQDTQYFGPGTRLLVL.

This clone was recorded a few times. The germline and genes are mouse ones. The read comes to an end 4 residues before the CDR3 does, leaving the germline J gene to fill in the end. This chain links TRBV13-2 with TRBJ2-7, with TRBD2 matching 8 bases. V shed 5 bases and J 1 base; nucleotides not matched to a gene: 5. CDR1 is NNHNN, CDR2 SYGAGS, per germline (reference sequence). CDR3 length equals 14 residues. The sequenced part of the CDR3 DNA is TGTGCCAGCGGGCAAGGGGACTGGTCCTAT. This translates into CASGQGDWSY. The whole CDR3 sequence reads CASGQGDWSYEQYF.

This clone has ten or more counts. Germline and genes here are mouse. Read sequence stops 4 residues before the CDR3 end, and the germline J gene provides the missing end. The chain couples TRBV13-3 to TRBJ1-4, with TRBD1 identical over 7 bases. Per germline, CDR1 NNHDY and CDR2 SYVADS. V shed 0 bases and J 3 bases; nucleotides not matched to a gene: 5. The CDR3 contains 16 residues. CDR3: CASSDGQGEANERLFF. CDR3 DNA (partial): TGTGCCAGCAGTGATGGACAGGGAGAGGCCAACGAA.

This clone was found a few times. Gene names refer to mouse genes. CDR3 DNA (partial): TGTGCCAGCAGTACCTCGACAACGCGAGAT. Protein sequence: CASSTSTTRD. The whole CDR3 is CASSTSTTRDEQYF. V usage is TRBV19 and J usage is TRBJ2-7; unclear D gene. Read coverage stops 4 residues before the CDR3 terminus; the germline J gene supplies the remainder. CDR1 FNHDT and CDR2 SITEND come from the germline V gene (reference sequence). The CDR3 is 14 amino acids.

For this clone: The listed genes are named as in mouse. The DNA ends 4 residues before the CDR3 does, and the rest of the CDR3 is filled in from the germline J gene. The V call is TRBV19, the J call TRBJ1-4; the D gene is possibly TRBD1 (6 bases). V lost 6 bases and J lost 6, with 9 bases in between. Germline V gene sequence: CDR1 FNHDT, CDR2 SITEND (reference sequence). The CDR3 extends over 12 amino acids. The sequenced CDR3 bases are TGTGCCAGCACACAGGGACACGAA. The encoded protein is CASTQGHE. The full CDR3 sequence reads CASTQGHERLFF.

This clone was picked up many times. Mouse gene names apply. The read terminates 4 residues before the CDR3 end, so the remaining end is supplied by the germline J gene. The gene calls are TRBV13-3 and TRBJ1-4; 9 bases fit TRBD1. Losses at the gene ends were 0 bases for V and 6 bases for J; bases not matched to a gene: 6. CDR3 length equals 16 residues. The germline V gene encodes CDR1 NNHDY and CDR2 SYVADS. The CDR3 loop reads CASSDETDRGDERLFF. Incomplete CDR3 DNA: TGTGCCAGCAGTGATGAGACGGACAGGGGTGACGAA. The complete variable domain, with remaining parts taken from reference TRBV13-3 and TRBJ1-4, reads EAAVTQSPRSKVAVTGGKVTLSCHQTNNHDYMYWYRQDTGHGLRLIHYSYVADSTEKGDIPDGYKASRPSQENFSLILELASLSQTAVYFCASSDETDRGDERLFFGHGTKLSVL.

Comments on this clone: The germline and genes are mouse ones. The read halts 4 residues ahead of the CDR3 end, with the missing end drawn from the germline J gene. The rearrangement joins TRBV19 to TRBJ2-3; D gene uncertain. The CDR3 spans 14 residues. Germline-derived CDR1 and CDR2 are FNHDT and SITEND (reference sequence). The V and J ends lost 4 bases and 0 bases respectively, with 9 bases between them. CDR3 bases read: TGTGCCAGCAGTGTTCTTTTTAGTGCAGAA. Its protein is CASSVLFSAE. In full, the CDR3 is CASSVLFSAETLYF. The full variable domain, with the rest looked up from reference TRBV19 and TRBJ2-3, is GGIITQTPKFLIGQEGQKLTLKCQQNFNHDTMYWYRQDSGKGLRLIYYSITENDLQKGDLSEGYDASREKKSSFSLTVTSAQKNEMAVFLCASSVLFSAETLYFGSGTRLTVL.

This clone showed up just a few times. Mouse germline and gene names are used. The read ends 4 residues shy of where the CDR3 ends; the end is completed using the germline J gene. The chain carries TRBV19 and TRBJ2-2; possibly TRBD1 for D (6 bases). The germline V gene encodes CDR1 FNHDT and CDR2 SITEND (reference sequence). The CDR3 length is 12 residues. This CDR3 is CASTNRDGQLYF. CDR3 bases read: TGTGCCAGCACCAACAGGGATGGG.

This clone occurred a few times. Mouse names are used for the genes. The CDR3 DNA, read in part, is TGTGCCTGGAGCCCCGGGACAGGGGCC. Its protein is CAWSPGTGA. In full, the CDR3 reads CAWSPGTGADYTF. This chain connects TRBV31 to TRBJ1-2; 10 positions agree with TRBD1. The read stops 4 residues short of the end of the CDR3; the missing end is completed from the germline J gene. Germline lookup yields CDR1 GKSSPN and CDR2 SITVG. The CDR3 loop spans 13 amino acids.